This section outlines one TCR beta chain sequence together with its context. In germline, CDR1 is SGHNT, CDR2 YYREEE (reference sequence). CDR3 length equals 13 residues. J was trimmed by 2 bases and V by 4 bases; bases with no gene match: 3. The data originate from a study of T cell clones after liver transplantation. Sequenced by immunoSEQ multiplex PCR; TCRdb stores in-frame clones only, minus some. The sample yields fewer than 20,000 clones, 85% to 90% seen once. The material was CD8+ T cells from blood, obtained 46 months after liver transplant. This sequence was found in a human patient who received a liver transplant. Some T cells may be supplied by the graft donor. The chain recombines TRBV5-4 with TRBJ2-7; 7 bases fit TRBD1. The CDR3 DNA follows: TGTGCCAGCAGCGGACAGGATCCCTACGAGCAGTACTTC. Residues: CASSGQDPYEQYF.